The 9 T cell receptor beta chains below were found in one sample sequenced in a study of cytomegalovirus exposure and HLA in healthy donors (dated by TCRdb to 2016 to 2017). Libraries were prepared through the immunoSEQ multiplex PCR assay. A mixture of 60 forward primers for TCR Vbeta segments and 13 reverse primers for TCR Jbeta segments was used in the multiplex PCR. Held by TCRdb, this immuneACCESS table contains in-frame sequences only and omits some clones. Under half of the omission traces to an unresolved V gene where checked; the cause of the rest is unknown. The table for this sample lists around 170,000 clones; more than 75% of them were counted only once. 1.1% to 1.5% of the sample is in the top ten clones. Specimen: PBMCs. These receptors were collected from a male donor in good health and CMV-seronegative.

The chain couples TRBV18 to TRBJ2-3; D uncertain. The length of the CDR3 is 14 residues. Deletions cut 2 bases from V and 3 bases from J, with 9 bases between. CDR1 is KGHSH, CDR2 LQKENI, per germline. The CDR3 protein is CASSPSTDTDTQYF. CDR3 sequence (DNA): TGTGCCAGCTCACCAAGTACAGATACAGATACGCAGTATTTT.

This chain links TRBV7-9 with TRBJ2-7; a possible D gene is TRBD2 (5 bases). CDR1 and CDR2 (germline): SEHNR, FQNEAQ (reference sequence). Trimming removed 1 base at V and 2 bases at J, with 12 bases between. The CDR3 is 15 amino acids. DNA for the CDR3: TGTGCCAGCAGCTTAGAGGGAGTAGGAGCCTACGAGCAGTACTTC. It codes for CASSLEGVGAYEQYF.

V gene TRBV4-2 combines with J gene TRBJ2-1; 8 bases align to TRBD1. This CDR3 has 13 amino acids. V was pared by 4 bases and J by 8 bases, with 4 bases of the junction left unmatched. CDR1 is LGHNA, CDR2 YNFKEQ, per germline. The CDR3 loop is CASSLPDRDEQFF. The CDR3 bases are TGTGCCAGCAGCCTACCGGACAGGGATGAGCAGTTCTTC.

This chain connects TRBV9 to TRBJ2-7; 7 bases agree with TRBD1. CDR3 length equals 15 residues. Looked up from germline, CDR1 is SGDLS and CDR2 is YYNGEE. Losses at the gene ends were 4 bases for V and 3 bases for J; bases not matched to a gene: 10. The CDR3 DNA reads as TGTGCCAGCAGCCCTCAGGGGGACGGTAACTACGAGCAGTACTTC. Translating it yields CASSPQGDGNYEQYF.

This clone was observed a handful of times. The chain joins TRBV19 to TRBJ1-5; unclear D gene. The CDR3 is 13 amino acids. Germline V lookup: CDR1 LNHDA, CDR2 SQIVND (reference sequence). V lost 5 bases to trimming and J lost 7 bases, with 12 bases between them. CDR3 in DNA: TGTGCCAGTAGTCCCGAGCGAGACCAGCCCCAGCATTTT. It is translated as CASSPERDQPQHF.

The rearrangement uses TRBV7-9 and TRBJ2-2, with 10 bases matching TRBD2. Germline CDR1 and CDR2: SEHNR and FQNEAQ (reference sequence). V gave up 2 bases and J gave up 5 bases; unmatched junction bases: 5. The CDR3 sequence is 16 residues long. The CDR3 protein is CASSLTLAGDTGELFF. The CDR3 region has the DNA TGTGCCAGCAGCTTAACCCTAGCGGGGGATACCGGGGAGCTGTTTTTT.

This rearrangement joins TRBV4-1 to TRBJ2-6; 10 bases align to TRBD1. Germline V gene lookup returns CDR1 MGHRA and CDR2 YSYEKL. The trim removed 2 bases at V and 0 bases at J, leaving 7 bases unmatched. The CDR3 length is 19 residues. CDR3 in amino acids: CASSQTPGQGSSGANVLTF. The CDR3 nucleotides read TGCGCCAGCAGCCAAACGCCGGGACAGGGGAGCTCTGGGGCCAACGTCCTGACTTTC.

The rearrangement uses TRBV7-9 and TRBJ1-6, with a weak D call TRBD1 (6 bases). CDR3 length equals 15 residues. The V end was cut by 4 bases, the J end by 7 bases, with 14 bases between. Germline CDR1 and CDR2: SEHNR and FQNEAQ (reference sequence). The CDR3 DNA reads as TGTGCCAGCAGCTATCTGACAGGAACCAATTCACCCCTCCACTTT. Translation gives CASSYLTGTNSPLHF. Looking up the rest from reference TRBV7-9 and TRBJ1-6 gives the full variable domain: DTGVSQNPRHKITKRGQNVTFRCDPISEHNRLYWYRQTLGQGPEFLTYFQNEAQLEKSRLLSDRFSAERPKGSFSTLEIQRTEQGDSAMYLCASSYLTGTNSPLHFGNGTRLTVT.

The chain joins TRBV7-8 to TRBJ1-1, with D perhaps matching TRBD1 (6 bases). There are 13 residues in the CDR3. Germline CDR1 is SGHVS and CDR2 is FQNEAQ. The V and J ends lost 1 base and 3 bases respectively, with 6 bases between them. The CDR3 DNA reads as TGTGCCAGCAGCTTAGACAGGGACACTGAAGCTTTCTTT. Translating gives CASSLDRDTEAFF. The full variable domain, its missing parts supplied by reference TRBV7-8 and TRBJ1-1, is GAGVSQSPRYKVAKRGQDVALRCDPISGHVSLFWYQQALGQGPEFLTYFQNEAQLDKSGLPSDRFFAERPEGSVSTLKIQRTQQEDSAVYLCASSLDRDTEAFFGQGTRLTVV.